A selection of T cell receptor beta chains follows, all from one sample in a study of cytomegalovirus exposure and HLA in healthy donors. Sequencing used immunoSEQ multiplex PCR; TCRdb keeps in-frame clones, though not all of them. The sample holds 150,000 to 200,000 clones, around 81% seen once. Sequencing was carried out using PBMCs. These receptors all stem from a woman under 40 in good health and CMV-seronegative. CDR3s include the opening cysteine and the closing phenylalanine or tryptophan. D genes are given only for firm matches. Only some rows state a clone size, as once, few, many or a class for expanded clones.

TGTGCCAGCAGCTATCAGGGTTACTCGGGAAACACCATATATTTT	CASSYQGYSGNTIYF	TRBJ1-3	NA	NA	TRBV5-6
TGCGCCAGCAGCCAAGAGCGCAGTTCGGGGGTCCTAAACTACGAGCAGTACTTC	CASSQERSSGVLNYEQYF	TRBJ2-7	NA	NA	TRBV4-3
TGCGCCAGCAGCTTGGCCACTAGCGGGAGGGAGACCCAGTACTTC	CASSLATSGRETQYF	TRBJ2-5	TRBD2	NA	TRBV5-1
TGTGCCAGCAGCTACAGACAGGGAGGAAGCACAGATACGCAGTATTTT	CASSYRQGGSTDTQYF	TRBJ2-3	NA	few	TRBV11-2
TGTGCCAGCAGGACGGGTGGGACAGGGGGCAACACTGAAGCTTTCTTT	CASRTGGTGGNTEAFF	TRBJ1-1	TRBD1	NA	TRBV7-2
TGTGCCAGCAGCCGGGTCAAGCCCCCAGGGATAGTGAACCACGATCAGCCCCAGCATTTT	CASSRVKPPGIVNHDQPQHF	TRBJ1-5	NA	NA	TRBV4-2
TGTGCCAGCAGCCTGAGCGGGGGGGCTTGGAATGAGCAGTTCTTC	CASSLSGGAWNEQFF	TRBJ2-1	TRBD2	NA	TRBV7-9
TGTGCCAGCAGCCAAGAGTTGTTTGGTCTAGCGGGGTTCCACGAGCAGTACTTC	CASSQELFGLAGFHEQYF	TRBJ2-7	TRBD2	NA	TRBV14
TGTGCCTGGATAGAGGAACCCACCGGGGAGCTGTTTTTT	CAWIEEPTGELFF	TRBJ2-2	NA	NA	TRBV30
TGTGCCAGCAGTTTCTGGGCCTCCTACAATGAGCAGTTCTTC	CASSFWASYNEQFF	TRBJ2-1	NA	NA	TRBV28
TGTGCCAGCAGCTTAGCCCCTAGCGGGACGACCTACGAGCAGTACTTC	CASSLAPSGTTYEQYF	TRBJ2-7	TRBD2	NA	TRBV7-2
TGCGCCAGCAAAAGGACTAGCGGGGAAGGGAATGAGCAGTTCTTC	CASKRTSGEGNEQFF	TRBJ2-1	TRBD2	NA	TRBV5-1
TGTGCCAGCAGTTTATGGAGGACAGGTTACAATGAGCAGTTCTTC	CASSLWRTGYNEQFF	TRBJ2-1	TRBD1	once	TRBV28
TGCGCCAGCAGGTCGGGACTAGCGGACCCGACCTGGTACAATGAGCAGTTCTTC	CASRSGLADPTWYNEQFF	TRBJ2-1	TRBD2	NA	TRBV5-1
TGTGCCAGTAGTATACAAGGGGATGGTCCCCAGCATTTT	CASSIQGDGPQHF	TRBJ1-5	NA	NA	TRBV19
TGCGCCAGCAGCCTGGGAGGGCCAGAAGATACGCAGTATTTT	CASSLGGPEDTQYF	TRBJ2-3	TRBD2	NA	TRBV5-1
TGCAGCGTTGAAGGGGGAAGGGGGGGCGACGCTGAAGCTTTCTTT	CSVEGGRGGDAEAFF	TRBJ1-1	NA	few	TRBV29-1
TGTGCCAGCAGTCCCGACTGGATCTATGGCTACACCTTC	CASSPDWIYGYTF	TRBJ1-2	NA	few	TRBV28
TGTGCCAGCAGCTTTAATCTTCCTTCTGGGGCCAACGTCCTGACTTTC	CASSFNLPSGANVLTF	TRBJ2-6	NA	NA	TRBV7-9
TGTGCCAGTAGGGGCGGGGATTATGATCAGCCCCAGCATTTT	CASRGGDYDQPQHF	TRBJ1-5	NA	once	TRBV19
TGCGCCAGCAGTCATATTCGCGACATCCTTCCGTTTCCCTACGAGCAGTACTTC	CASSHIRDILPFPYEQYF	TRBJ2-7	NA	once	TRBV23-1
TGTGCCAGCATCACACTGAGACAGTCCTCTGAAGCTTTCTTT	CASITLRQSSEAFF	TRBJ1-1	NA	few	TRBV6-5
TGTGCCAGCAGCCCAAACTGGGGGTTAGCGGGAGGAAGGACCGGGGAGCTGTTTTTT	CASSPNWGLAGGRTGELFF	TRBJ2-2	TRBD2	NA	TRBV11-2
TGTGCCAGCAGTTCCACCGGGACAGGGATATACGAGCAGTACTTC	CASSSTGTGIYEQYF	TRBJ2-7	TRBD1	NA	TRBV6-5
TGTGCCAGCAGTCCGGGTGCCACTAGCACAGATACGCAGTATTTT	CASSPGATSTDTQYF	TRBJ2-3	NA	NA	TRBV6-1
TGCGCCAGCAGCCAGGCCCAACCGGGGGGGGGCGCCGGGGAGCTGTTTTTT	CASSQAQPGGGAGELFF	TRBJ2-2	TRBD2	NA	TRBV4-3
TGTGCCAGCAGCTTACGGGGCCAAGAGACCCAGTACTTC	CASSLRGQETQYF	TRBJ2-5	NA	once	TRBV11-2
TGTGCCAGCAGCGTCGAGGGGGACAGGGCCTGGGATGAGCAGTTCTTC	CASSVEGDRAWDEQFF	TRBJ2-1	TRBD1	NA	TRBV9
TGTGCCATTAGGGGCAGCTCCTACAATGAGCAGTTCTTC	CAIRGSSYNEQFF	TRBJ2-1	NA	NA	TRBV28
TGCGCCAGCAGCTTAGAGCCCGGGACAGCCTACGAGCAGTACTTC	CASSLEPGTAYEQYF	TRBJ2-7	TRBD1	few	TRBV5-1
TGTGCCAGCGCCGGGGGACAGGGGAACATTCAGTACTTC	CASAGGQGNIQYF	TRBJ2-4	TRBD1	NA	TRBV5-4
TGTGCCAGCAGCTCGGGACAGGCCAACGAGCAGTACTTC	CASSSGQANEQYF	TRBJ2-7	TRBD1	NA	TRBV7-6
TGTGCCACCAGCAGAGATCTAACAGGCCTTGGCTACACCTTC	CATSRDLTGLGYTF	TRBJ1-2	NA	NA	TRBV15
TGTGCCTGGAGTCTAGCGACCGCTTATAATTCACCCCTCCACTTT	CAWSLATAYNSPLHF	TRBJ1-6	NA	few	TRBV30
TGTGCCAGCAGCTTACAGGGAGGCAACTATGGCTACACCTTC	CASSLQGGNYGYTF	TRBJ1-2	NA	NA	TRBV7-9
TGTGCCAGCAGTCAGCTCCATGGGAGGACTGAAGCTTTCTTT	CASSQLHGRTEAFF	TRBJ1-1	NA	NA	TRBV6-5
TGTGCCTGGAGTGTACTTGGGGCCGCCCTTGGAAACACCATATATTTT	CAWSVLGAALGNTIYF	TRBJ1-3	NA	NA	TRBV30
TGTGCCAGCAGCTTAGTCCGGGTAGCGGGGGGGCGAGAGAGCACAGATACGCAGTATTTT	CASSLVRVAGGRESTDTQYF	TRBJ2-3	TRBD2	NA	TRBV7-8
TGTGCCAGCAGTTCCACAGGGAGCTCCTACAATGAGCAGTTCTTC	CASSSTGSSYNEQFF	TRBJ2-1	NA	NA	TRBV27
TGTGCCAGCAGTTTATCGGCAGGGACTGAAGCTTTCTTT	CASSLSAGTEAFF	TRBJ1-1	NA	NA	TRBV27
TGTGCCAGTAGTATCTCCACTAGCGGGGGAGAAAATGAGCAGTTCTTC	CASSISTSGGENEQFF	TRBJ2-1	TRBD2	NA	TRBV19
TGTGCCAGCAGACTACTATGGGGGGGCAGGGGAAGTGATGAGCAGTTCTTC	CASRLLWGGRGSDEQFF	TRBJ2-1	NA	NA	TRBV28
TGCGCCAGCAGCGCTACCTCGACAGGGAACGGAAAACTGTTTTTT	CASSATSTGNGKLFF	TRBJ1-4	TRBD1	NA	TRBV4-3
TGTGCCAGCAATCCCGGCAGGACCGGGGAGCTGTTTTTT	CASNPGRTGELFF	TRBJ2-2	NA	NA	TRBV2
TGTGCCAGCAGCAGAACGGGGGGCTCGGACGAGCAGTACTTC	CASSRTGGSDEQYF	TRBJ2-7	NA	NA	TRBV7-3
TGTGCCAGCAGTTCTGGTGTCAGGGGAGTCTACGAGCAGCACTTC	CASSSGVRGVYEQHF	TRBJ2-7	NA	NA	TRBV28
TGTGCCTGGAGTGTCTCAGAGAACACTGAAGCTTTCTTT	CAWSVSENTEAFF	TRBJ1-1	NA	NA	TRBV30
TGCGCCAGCAGCCGTGACTCGACAGGGGGTGCGTATTCACCCCTCCACTTT	CASSRDSTGGAYSPLHF	TRBJ1-6	TRBD1	NA	TRBV4-1
TGTGCCAGCAGCTTCGGACAGGGATCCTACAATGAGCAGTTCTTC	CASSFGQGSYNEQFF	TRBJ2-1	TRBD1	NA	TRBV7-9
TGCAGTGCTCCCAGAGAAAAACTGTTTTTT	CSAPREKLFF	TRBJ1-4	NA	few	TRBV20-1
TGTGCCAGCACTCGACAGGGCTCTGGGGCCAACGTCCTGACTTTC	CASTRQGSGANVLTF	TRBJ2-6	TRBD1	few	TRBV6-6
TGTGCCAGCAGTTCCGGACTAGCTGCCGCCTACGAGCAGTACTTC	CASSSGLAAAYEQYF	TRBJ2-7	TRBD2	NA	TRBV6-6
TGCGCCAGCAAAGGACTAGCGGGGGTGGAGACCCAGTACTTC	CASKGLAGVETQYF	TRBJ2-5	TRBD2	NA	TRBV5-1